A single T cell receptor beta chain is shown here with its context. The V and J ends lost 4 bases and 7 bases, in that order; junction bases with no gene match: 12. Germline loops: CDR1 SGHKS, CDR2 YYEKEE (reference sequence). The length of the CDR3 is 17 residues. The data derive from a study of PD-L1 blockade in urothelial cancer. Whole-study context: Male patients with bladder-origin urothelial cancer numbered about nine tenths of the roughly 29.

The study collected 1 to 8 samples per patient, pretreatment and on-treatment. Assay used: immunoSEQ multiplex PCR; TCRdb lists only in-frame clones, some missing. The sample consists of tens of thousands of clones, around 79% of them appearing once. This sequence originates from a man in his sixties or seventies with urothelial cancer. Source: PBMCs, taken around atezolizumab (anti-PD-L1) treatment. J is TRBJ2-1 and V is TRBV5-5; 12 bases match TRBD2. The CDR3 coding sequence is TGTGCCAGCAGCCTCTCTGACTCTAGCGGGAGGGGGAATGAGCAGTTCTTC. Its translation: CASSLSDSSGRGNEQFF. Combining the CDR3 with reference TRBV5-5 and TRBJ2-1 gives the whole variable domain DAGVTQSPTHLIKTRGQQVTLRCSPISGHKSVSWYQQVLGQGPQFIFQYYEKEERGRGNFPDRFSARQFPNYSSELNVNALLLGDSALYLCASSLSDSSGRGNEQFFGPGTRLTVL.